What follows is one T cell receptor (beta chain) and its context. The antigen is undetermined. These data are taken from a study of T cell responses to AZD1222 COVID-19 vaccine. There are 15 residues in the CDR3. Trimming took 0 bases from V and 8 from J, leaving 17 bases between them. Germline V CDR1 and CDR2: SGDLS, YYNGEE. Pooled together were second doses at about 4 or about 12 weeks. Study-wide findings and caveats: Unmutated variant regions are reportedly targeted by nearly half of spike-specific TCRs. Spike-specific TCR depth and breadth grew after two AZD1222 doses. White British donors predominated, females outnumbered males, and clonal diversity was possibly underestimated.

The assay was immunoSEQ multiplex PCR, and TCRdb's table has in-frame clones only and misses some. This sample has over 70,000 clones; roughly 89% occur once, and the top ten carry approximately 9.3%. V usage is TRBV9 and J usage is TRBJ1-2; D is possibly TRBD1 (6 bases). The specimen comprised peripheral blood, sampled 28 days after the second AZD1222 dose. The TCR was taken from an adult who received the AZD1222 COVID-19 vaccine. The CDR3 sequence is CASSVGRGGAWGYTF. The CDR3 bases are TGTGCCAGCAGCGTAGGACGGGGGGGCGCTTGGGGCTACACCTTC.